This T cell receptor beta chain is from a study of long-term antiretroviral therapy in people with HIV. Regarding the study as a whole: Collection of the blood, which took place between about 2003 and 2017, possibly occurred under older ART regimens. Post-ART, diversity grew, though it stayed under transplant donor control levels.

This CDR3 region has 15 residues. J lost 4 bases, V lost 6 bases, and 6 bases had no gene match. Per germline, CDR1 LNHDA and CDR2 SQIVND (reference sequence). Worth noting for this clone: The antigen remains unidentified.

Survey level was the resolution at which the v3.0 immunoSEQ assay ran. A per-sample goal of roughly 35,000-55,000 T-cell genomes was targeted by sequencing. This table comes from immunoSEQ multiplex PCR, and its TCRdb copy is limited to in-frame clones, with some not included. The sample contains under 20,000 clones, roughly nine tenths of which appear only once. The receptor comes from a woman between 40 and 50 years old with HIV. The source was unsorted PBMCs, collected 0.6 years after starting antiretroviral therapy. The chain links TRBV19 to TRBJ1-6; TRBD1 matches at 7 bases. This CDR3 is CASRPGQPYNSPLHF. The DNA of the CDR3 is TGTGCCAGTAGGCCGGGACAGCCTTATAATTCACCCCTCCACTTT.